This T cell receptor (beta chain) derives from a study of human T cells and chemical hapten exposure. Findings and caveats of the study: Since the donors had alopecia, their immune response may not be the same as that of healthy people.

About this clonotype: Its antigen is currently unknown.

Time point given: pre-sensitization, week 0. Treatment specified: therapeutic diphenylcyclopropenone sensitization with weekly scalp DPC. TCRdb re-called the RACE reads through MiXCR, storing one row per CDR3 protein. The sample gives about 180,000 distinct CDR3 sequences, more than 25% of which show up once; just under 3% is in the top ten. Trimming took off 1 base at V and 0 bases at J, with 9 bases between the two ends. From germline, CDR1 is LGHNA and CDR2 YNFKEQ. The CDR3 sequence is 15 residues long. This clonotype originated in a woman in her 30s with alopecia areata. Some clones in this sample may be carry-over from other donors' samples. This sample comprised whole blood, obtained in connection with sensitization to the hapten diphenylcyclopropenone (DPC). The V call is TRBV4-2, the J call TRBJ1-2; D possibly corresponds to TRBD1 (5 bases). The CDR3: CASSQVKTANYGYTF. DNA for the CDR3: TGTGCCAGCAGCCAAGTTAAGACAGCTAACTATGGCTACACCTTC.